Sequencing of this T cell receptor beta chain was carried out in a study of cytomegalovirus exposure and HLA in healthy donors. The PCR contained 60 Vbeta and 13 Jbeta primers. Per the authors' pipeline: In a later analysis, the count reached about 82 million unique TCR beta chains, with 10 million to 14 million shared. Produced via immunoSEQ multiplex PCR; TCRdb's table is partial and in-frame only. That table is the source of V, J and clone size, and D and trimming were worked out from the DNA. Altogether approximately 140,000 clones are present, around four fifths being singletons, with the ten largest covering approximately 2.1%. Germline loops: CDR1 SGHNT, CDR2 YYREEE (reference sequence). The junction had 6 bases not matched to a gene; V was cut back by 4 bases and J by 2 bases. There are 15 residues in the CDR3. Details on this clone: Its antigen is not identified.

Study conclusions and caveats: A likely sequencing artifact accounted for one observed cluster of highly shared sequence variants. In a later analysis, specific HLA alleles were associated with approximately 17,000 TCR beta sequences at a 0.05 false discovery rate. Being productive about 87% or about 30% of the time was typical of most TCR beta V segments in an earlier analysis.

This receptor was identified in a man aged 30 to 39 in good health and CMV-seronegative. The rearrangement uses TRBV5-4 and TRBJ2-7; 10 positions match TRBD1. The sample comprised PBMCs. CDR3 in DNA: TGTGCCAGCAGCCCGCGGACAGGGGGGACCTACGAGCAGTACTTC. Translated: CASSPRTGGTYEQYF.